The following is a T cell receptor (beta chain) sequence with its context. The table lists this clone with a count of one. Its recognized antigen is unknown. No clone much larger than this one lies a single base away; base qualities are absent. Libraries were built with the immunoSEQ multiplex PCR assay. The source study handled its data this way. A statistical classification framework was built for diagnosing cytomegalovirus status from the catalog of TCR beta chain sequences. Imported from immuneACCESS, the table was reduced by TCRdb to in-frame sequences with V and J called. These copies leave out some clones; in studies compared against another copy, an unresolved V gene accounts for under half, and the cause of the remainder is not known. V, J and clone size derive from that table, while D and trimming were established from the DNA sequence. The table for this sample lists some 200,000 clones; around nine tenths of them were counted only once. 7.2% of the sample is taken by the ten largest.

This entry is derived from a study of cytomegalovirus exposure and HLA in healthy donors (dated by TCRdb to about 2017). Broadly, across the study: The roughly 650 repertoires of the first cohort and the roughly 110 validation repertoires were produced on the same platform, according to a later analysis. The study was designed to test whether signatures of past pathogen exposure could be identified by cataloging public T cell receptors. Besides the first cohort of some 670 subjects, a separate validation cohort made up of 120 different subjects was used. The study combined high-throughput TCR immunosequencing, statistical association of individual TCRs with disease status, and machine learning to predict cytomegalovirus infection status.

Separate from the approximately 670-subject first cohort, the validation cohort of about 130 subjects was the group to which the donors belonged. Paper-wide results and their limitations: The classifier was reported to diagnose cytomegalovirus status with high specificity and sensitivity in both the original and validation cohorts. The validation cohort had no HLA typing available for a later analysis, so co-occurrence within that cohort was assessed over all 120 or so repertoires. In vitro tests confirmed that a few of the cytomegalovirus-associated TCR beta chains recognize cytomegalovirus antigens. In a later analysis, TCRs clustered in the first cohort were found to also tend to co-occur in the 130 or so validation repertoires, with 85% to 95% of cluster scores above 0. The authors suggested that the approach could potentially be generalized to other disease states and immunological phenotypes. The study gave a list of 150 to 200 TCR beta chains associated with cytomegalovirus. Most TCR sequences were observed very rarely across donors, whereas some public TCRs were present in many individuals.

Sequenced input: PBMCs. The sequence came from a man aged 30 to 39 in good health and CMV-seropositive.

The DNA is TGTGCCAGCAGCACGGCGGGACCACCTGGAAACACCATATATTTT. It encodes CASSTAGPPGNTIYF. The chain joins TRBV9 to TRBJ1-3, and perhaps TRBD1 as D gene, on 5 matching bases. V is clipped by 4 bases and J by 2 bases, and the sequence between their germline boundaries is 13 bases long. For CDR1 and CDR2, the germline V gene lists SGDLS and YYNGEE. The CDR3 spans 15 residues, from the cysteine through the phenylalanine. Just the 45-base CDR3 DNA is kept, in frame starting at base 1.